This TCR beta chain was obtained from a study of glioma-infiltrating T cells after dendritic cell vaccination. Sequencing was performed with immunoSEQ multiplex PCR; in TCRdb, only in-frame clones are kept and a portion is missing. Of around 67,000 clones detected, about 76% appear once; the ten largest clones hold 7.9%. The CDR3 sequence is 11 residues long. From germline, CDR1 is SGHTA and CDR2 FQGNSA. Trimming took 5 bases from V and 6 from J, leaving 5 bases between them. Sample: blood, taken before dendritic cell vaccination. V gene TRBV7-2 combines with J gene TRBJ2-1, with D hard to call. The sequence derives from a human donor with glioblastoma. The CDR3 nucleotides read TGTGCCAGCAGCCTATTCAATGAGCAGTTCTTC. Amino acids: CASSLFNEQFF.